This paragraph covers one TCR beta chain sequence. The CDR3 has 11 residues. Germline V CDR1 and CDR2: DFQATT, SNEGSKA (reference sequence). V was trimmed by 5 bases and J by 5 bases, leaving 9 bases between them. In the original processing: For nucleated cells, counts were estimated from reference gene primer amplification. Here immunoSEQ multiplex PCR was the method, and the copy in TCRdb shows in-frame clones only, minus some. The V and J calls and clone size are taken from that table; D and trimming were inferred from the DNA. The data show hundreds of thousands of clones, approximately 86% seen once. The data were obtained in a study of blood T cell repertoires in COVID-19. Study at large: Whether acute or convalescent, the COVID-19 samples came from the United States, Italy and Spain. T cells, B-cell-depleted T cells, or PBMCs supplied cDNA or gDNA.

The study recruited people aged 18 to 89 years across about two dozen US areas. The specimen was PBMCs or T cells enriched from blood (not recorded which). This TCR derives from a woman under 40 with acute COVID-19. The chain couples TRBV20-1 to TRBJ1-1; no reliable D call. The CDR3 loop reads CSADAGTEAFF. The DNA for the CDR3 is TGCAGTGCTGACGCGGGAACTGAAGCTTTCTTT.